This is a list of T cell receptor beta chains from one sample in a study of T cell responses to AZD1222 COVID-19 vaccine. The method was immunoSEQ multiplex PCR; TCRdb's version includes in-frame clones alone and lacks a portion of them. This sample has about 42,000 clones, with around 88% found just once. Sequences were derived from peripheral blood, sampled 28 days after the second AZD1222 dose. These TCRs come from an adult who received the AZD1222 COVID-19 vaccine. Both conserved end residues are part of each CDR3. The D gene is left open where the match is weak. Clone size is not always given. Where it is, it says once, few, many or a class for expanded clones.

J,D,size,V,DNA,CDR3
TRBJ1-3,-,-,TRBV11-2,TGTGCCAGCAGCTTTGCCCGGCAGACTGGAAACACCATATATTTT,CASSFARQTGNTIYF
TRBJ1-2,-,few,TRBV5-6,TGTGCCAGCACAGGACACACTAACTATGGCTACACCTTC,CASTGHTNYGYTF
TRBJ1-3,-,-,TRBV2,TGTGCCAGCAACATTGACCCCCTCTCTGGAAACACCATATATTTT,CASNIDPLSGNTIYF
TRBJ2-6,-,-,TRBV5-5,TGTGCCAGCAGCCTTCCGGGGCAGCCAGACTCTGGGGCCAACGTCCTGACTTTC,CASSLPGQPDSGANVLTF
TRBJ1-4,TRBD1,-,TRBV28,TGTGCCAGCAGTTTAAAGGGGGCGGCAACTAATGAAAAACTGTTTTTT,CASSLKGAATNEKLFF
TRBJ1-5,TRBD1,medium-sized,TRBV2,TGTGCCAGCAGGGGGACAGGGTATAGCAATCAGCCCCAGCATTTT,CASRGTGYSNQPQHF
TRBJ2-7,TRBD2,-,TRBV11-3,TGTGCCAGCAGCTTAAGGACTAGCGATGAGCAGTACTTC,CASSLRTSDEQYF
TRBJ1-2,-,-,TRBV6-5,TGTGCCAGCAACAGCGAATGGGACGGAGAGTATGGCTACACCTTC,CASNSEWDGEYGYTF
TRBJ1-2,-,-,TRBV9,TGTGCCAGCAGCGCACGGGACGGCGGGGGCTACACCTTC,CASSARDGGGYTF
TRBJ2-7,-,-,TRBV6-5,TGTGCCACTCTCAGGGGAGGCGAGCAGTACTTC,CATLRGGEQYF
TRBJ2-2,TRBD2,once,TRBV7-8,TGTGCCAGCAGCTTCGTTGGCCTAGCGGGTCTAAAAGCGAACACCGGGGAGCTGTTTTTT,CASSFVGLAGLKANTGELFF
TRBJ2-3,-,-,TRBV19,TGTGCCAGTGCGGAGTCTCCCGCGCCGTTGGGGGGCTTGGATACGCAGTATTTT,CASAESPAPLGGLDTQYF
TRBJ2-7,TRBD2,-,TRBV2,TGTGCCAGCAGTGGACTAGCCCCTTTGGGCGAGCAGTACTTC,CASSGLAPLGEQYF
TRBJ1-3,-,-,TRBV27,TGTGCCAGCAGAGGAGGGGGATTCTCTGGAAACACCATATATTTT,CASRGGGFSGNTIYF
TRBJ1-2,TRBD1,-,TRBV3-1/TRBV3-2,TGTGCCAGCAGCTCCCGGGACAGCCTCTATGGCTACACCTTC,CASSSRDSLYGYTF
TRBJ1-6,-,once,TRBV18,TGTGCCAGCTCACCACGCGAGGACAAGGGGAATTCACCCCTCCACTTT,CASSPREDKGNSPLHF
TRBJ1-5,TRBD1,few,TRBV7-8,TGTGCCAGCAGCTTATCGACAGGGGTTAGCAATCAGCCCCAGCATTTT,CASSLSTGVSNQPQHF
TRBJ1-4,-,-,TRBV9,TGTGCCAGCAGCGCAGTTGAAACCTGGGGCGAAAAACTGTTTTTT,CASSAVETWGEKLFF
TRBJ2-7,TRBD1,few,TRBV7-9,TGTGCCAGCGGGGACAGATCTAAGGCCTACGAGCAGTACTTC,CASGDRSKAYEQYF
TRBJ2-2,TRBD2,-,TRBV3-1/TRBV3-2,TGTGCCAGCAGCCGAGTTATTTGGGGAGGGACCGGGGAGCTGTTTTTT,CASSRVIWGGTGELFF
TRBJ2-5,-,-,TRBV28,TGTGCCAGCAGCCGGTGGGGGACCCAGTACTTC,CASSRWGTQYF
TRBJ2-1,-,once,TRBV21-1,TGTGCCAGCAGCACAAACTGGGATCTTTACCGGAACTCCTACAATGAGCAGTTCTTC,CASSTNWDLYRNSYNEQFF
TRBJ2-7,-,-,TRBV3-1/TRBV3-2,TGTGCCAGCAGCCAAGGTCGGGCAGCTTCCTCCGAGCAGTACTTC,CASSQGRAASSEQYF
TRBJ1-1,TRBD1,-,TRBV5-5,TGTGCCAGCAGCTTCAGGACAGGGAAGGAGAGTGAAGCTTTCTTT,CASSFRTGKESEAFF
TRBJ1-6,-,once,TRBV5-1,TGCGCCAGCAGCTTATCGCCGACAGGAGATAATTCACCCCTCCACTTT,CASSLSPTGDNSPLHF
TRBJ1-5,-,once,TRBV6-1,TGTGCCAGCAGTGAAAGAACAGTAAGCAATCAGCCCCAGCATTTT,CASSERTVSNQPQHF
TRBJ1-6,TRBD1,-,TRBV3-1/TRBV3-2,TGTGCCAGCAGCCAGCCGGGACAGAGGAATTCACCCCTCCACTTT,CASSQPGQRNSPLHF
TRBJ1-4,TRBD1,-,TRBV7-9,TGTGCCAGCAGCCCGGGGACAGCTGAAAAACTGTTTTTT,CASSPGTAEKLFF
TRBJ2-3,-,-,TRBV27,TGTGCCAGCAGGTGGCAGCACGGCACAGATACGCAGTATTTT,CASRWQHGTDTQYF
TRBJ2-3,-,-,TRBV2,TGTGCCAGCAGTGAATCAGGATATACGCAGTATTTT,CASSESGYTQYF
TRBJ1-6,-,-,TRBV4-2,TGTGCCAGCAGCCGGATACAGGATTATAATTCACCCCTCCACTTT,CASSRIQDYNSPLHF
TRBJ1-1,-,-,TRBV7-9,TGTGCCAGCAGCGGGACCTGGGGCACTGAAGCTTTCTTT,CASSGTWGTEAFF
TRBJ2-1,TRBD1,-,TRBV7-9,TGTGCCAGCAGCCTAGAGACAGGGGGAATCAATGAGCAGTTCTTC,CASSLETGGINEQFF
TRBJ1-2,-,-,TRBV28,TGTGCCAGCAGGGGACAAATTAACTATGGCTACACCTTC,CASRGQINYGYTF
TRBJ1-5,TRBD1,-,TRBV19,TGTGCCAGTAGTGCAACAGGGGGCTACCAGCCCCAGCATTTT,CASSATGGYQPQHF